The rows below give T cell receptor beta chains drawn from one sample of a study of shared clonotypes between healthy human individuals. The method was immunoSEQ multiplex PCR; TCRdb's version includes in-frame clones alone and lacks a portion of them. Of about 520,000 clones in the sample, 90% to 96% were seen once. Sample: naive CD4+ T cells sorted from blood. The receptors stem from a young woman in good health. CDR3s include the opening cysteine and the closing phenylalanine or tryptophan. Each record gives: V gene, J gene, clone size, D gene, CDR3 protein, CDR3 DNA. D genes are given only for firm matches. Clone size is stated in some rows and not others, as once, few, many or a class when expanded.

TRBV18	TRBJ2-5	-	TRBD1	CASSPMDRNQETQYF	TGTGCCAGCTCCCCAATGGACAGGAACCAAGAGACCCAGTACTTC
TRBV29-1	TRBJ2-1	-	TRBD2	CSVTSSNEQFF	TGCAGCGTGACTAGCTCTAATGAGCAGTTCTTC
TRBV14	TRBJ2-7	-	TRBD1	CASSQTRTGGEGEQYF	TGTGCCAGCAGCCAAACCAGGACAGGGGGTGAAGGCGAGCAGTACTTC
TRBV11-2	TRBJ1-2	-	TRBD1	CASSSARGPGYTF	TGTGCCAGCAGCTCCGCCAGGGGGCCTGGCTACACCTTC
TRBV6-1	TRBJ2-6	once	-	CASSVGAPGPSGANVLTF	TGTGCCAGCAGTGTCGGAGCACCGGGCCCCTCTGGGGCCAACGTCCTGACTTTC
TRBV2	TRBJ2-1	-	TRBD2	CASKSGGVYNEQFF	TGTGCCAGCAAGAGCGGGGGGGTCTACAATGAGCAGTTCTTC
TRBV7-9	TRBJ2-1	-	-	CASSPPSSFYNEQFF	TGTGCCAGCAGCCCCCCCAGTAGCTTCTACAATGAGCAGTTCTTC
TRBV25-1	TRBJ2-2	-	-	CASSGTVGGELFF	TGTGCCAGCAGTGGGACAGTGGGCGGGGAGCTGTTTTTT
TRBV29-1	TRBJ2-7	-	TRBD2	CSVVRGSSYEQYF	TGCAGCGTTGTTCGCGGGAGCTCCTACGAGCAGTACTTC
TRBV5-1	TRBJ1-2	-	TRBD1	CASSTRPFDRVYGYTF	TGCGCCAGCAGCACCCGACCTTTCGACAGGGTCTATGGCTACACCTTC
TRBV5-4	TRBJ2-5	-	TRBD2	CASSLGLAGGETQYF	TGTGCCAGCAGCTTGGGACTAGCGGGTGGAGAGACCCAGTACTTC